The 29 T cell receptor beta chains reported below all come from one sample, sequenced in a study of blood T cell repertoires in COVID-19. Sequencing was performed with immunoSEQ multiplex PCR; in TCRdb, only in-frame clones are kept and a portion is missing. Here the sample spans roughly 250,000 clones, about 80% being singletons. What was sequenced was peripheral blood. Receptors originate from a person between 70 and 80 years old with COVID-19, enrolled during active disease.

V and J are TRBV28 and TRBJ2-7, with 7 positions matching TRBD1. Germline V gene lookup returns CDR1 MDHEN and CDR2 SYDVKM. The V gene end was trimmed by 5 bases and the J gene end by 2 bases; junction bases not matched to a gene: 6. The CDR3 runs 14 residues. DNA of the CDR3: TGTGCCAGCAGTCCTTGGACAGGCACCTACGAGCAGTACTTC. Translated, it gives CASSPWTGTYEQYF.

The chain couples TRBV19 to TRBJ1-5, with 9 positions matching TRBD1. With 7 bases clipped from V and 0 bases from J, the junction kept 13 bases outside the gene matches. This CDR3 contains 18 residues. Germline CDR1 and CDR2: LNHDA and SQIVND (reference sequence). As DNA, the CDR3 is TGTGCCAGTAACCTTAGACGGGACAGGGCTTATAGCAATCAGCCCCAGCATTTT. It yields the protein CASNLRRDRAYSNQPQHF.

There are many counts of this clone. The rearrangement joins TRBV11-3 to TRBJ2-2, with 7 bases lining up with TRBD1. The V segment lost 2 bases and the J segment 6 bases; nucleotides outside the gene matches: 6. The germline CDR1 and CDR2 sequences are SGHNT and YENEEA. The CDR3 consists of 15 residues. The CDR3 protein is CASSLRQGIAGELFF. CDR3 in DNA: TGTGCCAGCAGCTTAAGACAGGGTATTGCCGGGGAGCTGTTTTTT.

This chain connects TRBV6-1 to TRBJ2-1; D is unresolved. Trimming left V 4 bases short and J 2 bases short, with 21 bases between. CDR1 is MNHNS and CDR2 is SASEGT in the germline V gene. CDR3 length: 18 residues. CDR3 coding DNA: TGTGCCAGCAGTGGCCCCGAGTCGAGACGAGGTCCCTACAATGAGCAGTTCTTC. It is translated as CASSGPESRRGPYNEQFF.

Only one count was recorded for this clone. The chain has TRBV28 and TRBJ1-2; D is unresolved. The V end was cut by 2 bases, the J end by 3 bases, with 16 bases between. Germline CDR1 is MDHEN and CDR2 is SYDVKM. The length of the CDR3 is 16 residues. Here the CDR3 DNA reads TGTGCCAGCAGTTTAGTGGCCGCTTATGGTGACTATGGCTACACCTTC. This codes for CASSLVAAYGDYGYTF.

This chain uses TRBV15 with TRBJ2-3; 7 nucleotides line up with TRBD1. From germline, CDR1 is LNHNV and CDR2 YYDKDF (reference sequence). V lost 1 base to trimming and J lost 7 bases; unmatched junction nucleotides: 8. The CDR3 spans 15 residues. CDR3 nucleotide sequence: TGTGCCACCAGCAGAGGTACAGGGGTGGAAAATACGCAGTATTTT. Translating it yields CATSRGTGVENTQYF.

The V call is TRBV5-1, the J call TRBJ1-6; maybe TRBD1 (6 bases). The V end lost 4 bases, the J end lost 5 bases, and 16 bases lay between the germline ends. Germline V gene data show CDR1 as SGHRS and CDR2 as YFSETQ. This CDR3 has 16 amino acids. The CDR3 is CASSRTPGQDNSPLHF. For the CDR3, the DNA is TGCGCCAGCAGCAGAACCCCGGGACAAGATAATTCACCCCTCCACTTT.

This chain connects TRBV5-6 to TRBJ2-7; 11 bases fit TRBD2. This CDR3 contains 16 residues. With V trimmed by 4 bases and J by 2 bases, 8 bases remained unmatched. Germline CDR1 is SGHDT and CDR2 is YYEEEE. CDR3 sequence: CASSHWRLAGPYEQYF. In DNA form, the CDR3 reads TGTGCCAGCAGCCATTGGAGACTAGCGGGACCCTACGAGCAGTACTTC.

This chain joins TRBV7-3 and TRBJ2-1; possible D gene TRBD2, 7 bases. Trimming removed 2 bases at V and 10 bases at J, with 18 bases between. Germline CDR1 SGHTA, CDR2 FQGTGA. CDR3 length equals 15 residues. This CDR3 reads CASSLYRGDTAEQFF. The CDR3 region has the DNA TGTGCCAGCAGCTTATATCGGGGGGACACTGCCGAGCAGTTCTTC.

The chain couples TRBV5-4 to TRBJ1-4; TRBD1 matches at 8 bases. CDR3 size: 15 residues. In germline, CDR1 is SGHNT, CDR2 YYREEE (reference sequence). V gave up 4 bases and J gave up 4 bases; unmatched junction bases: 6. The CDR3 coding sequence is TGTGCCAGCAGCCCAATGACAGGGGTTAATGAAAAACTGTTTTTT. Translating gives CASSPMTGVNEKLFF.

V is TRBV7-2 and J is TRBJ1-3, with D possibly TRBD1 on 6 matching bases. V lost 1 base and J 2 bases, leaving 9 bases between the germline ends. There are 15 residues in the CDR3. Germline CDR1 reads SGHTA; CDR2 reads FQGNSA. The CDR3 here is CASSLVNRAGNTIYF. CDR3 bases: TGTGCCAGCAGCTTAGTAAACAGGGCTGGAAACACCATATATTTT.

The rearrangement joins TRBV7-2 to TRBJ1-2, with D possibly matching TRBD1 (5 bases). Germline CDR1 SGHTA, CDR2 FQGNSA. This CDR3 is 14 amino acids long. V lost 5 bases, J lost 5 bases, and 15 bases lay in between. The CDR3 here is CASSLLGGGYGYTF. CDR3 coding DNA: TGTGCCAGCAGCCTCCTCGGGGGGGGATATGGCTACACCTTC.

The chain joins TRBV7-2 to TRBJ2-3, with 8 bases matching TRBD1. The CDR3 is made up of 16 amino acids. Germline CDR1 and CDR2: SGHTA and FQGNSA. V lost 1 base, J lost 1 base, and 4 bases stayed unmatched. CDR3 residues: CASSLGAGGRTDTQYF. CDR3 DNA: TGTGCCAGCAGCTTAGGGGCAGGGGGCCGCACAGATACGCAGTATTTT.

The rearrangement uses TRBV27 and TRBJ1-6; D gene unclear. This CDR3 is 16 amino acids long. Germline lookup yields CDR1 MNHEY and CDR2 SMNVEV (reference sequence). The V end lost 2 bases, the J end lost 10 bases, and 18 bases lay between the germline ends. The CDR3 reads CASSLQGSGVLSPLHF. In DNA form, the CDR3 reads TGTGCCAGCAGTTTACAAGGGAGCGGAGTCTTATCACCCCTCCACTTT.

The rearrangement uses TRBV11-3 and TRBJ2-2, with 12 bases identical to TRBD1. Germline V gene data show CDR1 as SGHNT and CDR2 as YENEEA. V trimming: 5 bases; J trimming: 5 bases; junction bases outside the gene matches: 9. The CDR3 length is 17 residues. The CDR3 spells CASSMGQGAGTTGELFF. The DNA for the CDR3 is TGTGCCAGCAGCATGGGACAGGGGGCCGGTACGACCGGGGAGCTGTTTTTT.

J is TRBJ1-3 and V is TRBV18; D remains ambiguous. Germline V gene sequence: CDR1 KGHSH, CDR2 LQKENI. The CDR3 contains 14 residues. Trimming removed 3 bases from V and 0 bases from J, with 6 bases in between. The chain's CDR3 is CASSPNYSGNTIYF. Written as DNA, the CDR3 is TGTGCCAGCTCACCTAACTACTCTGGAAACACCATATATTTT.

The J gene is TRBJ2-5, the V gene TRBV4-2; TRBD2 is a possible D gene (5 bases). The CDR3 loop spans 14 amino acids. Trimming removed 0 bases from V and 5 bases from J, with 10 bases in between. CDR1 and CDR2 from the germline V gene are LGHNA and YNFKEQ. CDR3 DNA sequence: TGTGCCAGCAGCCAAGAGCTACTAGGGGAGACCCAGTACTTC. Its translation is CASSQELLGETQYF.

This chain links TRBV19 with TRBJ1-6, with 9 bases lining up with TRBD1. The CDR3 loop spans 15 amino acids. The V gene end was trimmed by 7 bases and the J gene end by 7 bases; junction bases not matched to a gene: 8. CDR1 and CDR2 (germline): LNHDA, SQIVND (reference sequence). The CDR3 region has the DNA TGTGCCAGTACCCGGGACAGGGTTCAGAATTCACCCCTCCACTTT. Its protein is CASTRDRVQNSPLHF.

This chain links TRBV27 with TRBJ1-5, with a weak D call TRBD1 (6 bases). This CDR3 has 16 residues. Looked up from germline, CDR1 is MNHEY and CDR2 is SMNVEV (reference sequence). V was shortened by 6 bases and J by 5 bases, with 20 bases between the two germline ends. The CDR3 spells CASSPRGGAKDQPQHF. In nucleotides, the CDR3 is TGTGCCAGCAGCCCGAGGGGGGGGGCGAAGGATCAGCCCCAGCATTTT.

The rearrangement joins TRBV19 to TRBJ1-2; 8 nucleotides match TRBD1. The CDR3 loop spans 16 amino acids. Germline values: CDR1 LNHDA, CDR2 SQIVND (reference sequence). Trimming took 3 bases from V and 2 from J; bases not matched to a gene: 8. CDR3: CASSIRDRSTNYGYTF. In DNA, the CDR3 is TGTGCCAGTAGTATCCGGGACAGGTCAACCAACTATGGCTACACCTTC.

The V gene is TRBV9, the J gene TRBJ1-1, with D uncertain. Trimming shortened V by 2 bases and J by 1 base, and 9 bases separated the two germline ends. Per the germline V gene, CDR1 is SGDLS and CDR2 is YYNGEE. This CDR3 region has 14 residues. The CDR3 DNA is TGTGCCAGCAGCGTCGCCGGAGGGAACACTGAAGCTTTCTTT. This encodes CASSVAGGNTEAFF.

This clone was counted once. V usage is TRBV5-1 and J usage is TRBJ2-1; 10 bases are a match to TRBD2. V dropped 6 bases and J dropped 0; count of bases not matched to a gene: 3. This CDR3 region has 15 residues. Germline V lookup: CDR1 SGHRS, CDR2 YFSETQ. The CDR3 loop is CASTSSGSSYNEQFF. CDR3 nucleotides: TGCGCCAGCACTTCTAGCGGGAGCTCCTACAATGAGCAGTTCTTC.

The chain employs TRBV7-8 and TRBJ2-1, with 11 bases identical to TRBD2. The ends lost 8 bases at V and 8 bases at J; junction bases unmatched: 8. Germline CDR1 SGHVS, CDR2 FQNEAQ. The CDR3 loop spans 14 amino acids. Here the CDR3 reads CASLLAGGLDEQFF. The CDR3 bases are TGTGCCAGCCTCCTAGCGGGGGGTTTAGATGAGCAGTTCTTC.

The sample holds a few counts of this clone. The chain employs TRBV3-1 (or the pseudogene TRBV3-2) and TRBJ1-6, with D possibly matching TRBD1 (5 bases). V was shortened by 1 base and J by 9 bases, with 13 bases between the two germline ends. This CDR3 region has 15 residues. Germline CDR1 and CDR2: LGHDT and YNNKEL (reference sequence). The CDR3 nucleotides read TGTGCCAGCAGCCAAGGTCGCAGGGTTGGTTCACCCCTCCACTTT. Its translation: CASSQGRRVGSPLHF.

The chain carries TRBV21-1 and TRBJ1-6; the listed D gene, TRBD1, was not tested against the DNA. TRBV21-1 is reported as a pseudogene. This CDR3 has 17 residues. CDR3 DNA sequence: TGTGCCAGCAGCAGAGCCCTGCGGGGACAGCTAAATTCACCCCTCCACTTT. Protein: CASSRALRGQLNSPLHF.

As to this clone: Mismatch with germline at one junction end may stem from a read error. The chain recombines TRBV4-1 with TRBJ1-4; 8 bases align to TRBD1. CDR1 MGHRA and CDR2 YSYEKL come from the germline V gene. This CDR3 is built from 13 residues. CDR3: CASSKDRGEKLFF. The CDR3 nucleotides read TGCGCCAGCAGCAAAGACAGGGGTGAAAAACTGTTTTTT.

As to this clone: This CDR3 is also generated by other DNA sequences in the sample. The chain links TRBV9 to TRBJ1-2; TRBD1 agrees at 8 bases. The CDR3 has 14 amino acids. With V trimmed by 2 bases and J by 2 bases, 2 bases remained unmatched. The germline CDR1 and CDR2 sequences are SGDLS and YYNGEE. In DNA form, the CDR3 reads TGTGCCAGCAGCGTCGGACAGGGCAACTATGGCTACACCTTC. Its translation: CASSVGQGNYGYTF. The complete variable domain, with remaining parts taken from reference TRBV9 and TRBJ1-2, reads DSGVTQTPKHLITATGQRVTLRCSPRSGDLSVYWYQQSLDQGLQFLIQYYNGEERAKGNILERFSAQQFPDLHSELNLSSLELGDSALYFCASSVGQGNYGYTFGSGTRLTVV.

The chain uses TRBV6-2 or TRBV6-3 and TRBJ1-2, with unresolved D. V was shortened by 4 bases and J by 2 bases, with 8 bases between the two germline ends. Germline V lookup: CDR1 MNHEY, CDR2 SVGEGT. The CDR3 length is 13 residues. The CDR3 spells CASSSSLNYGYTF. CDR3 DNA sequence: TGTGCCAGCAGTTCCTCACTCAACTATGGCTACACCTTC.

This chain connects TRBV4-1 to TRBJ1-1, with D hard to call. The CDR3 has 11 amino acids. Trimming removed 3 bases at V and 8 bases at J, with 7 bases between. The germline V gene encodes CDR1 MGHRA and CDR2 YSYEKL. The DNA of the CDR3 is TGCGCCAGCAGCCAGGGCAGCGAAGCTTTCTTT. This encodes CASSQGSEAFF.